These 13 T cell receptor beta chains were all obtained from the same sample, sequenced in a study of blood T cell repertoires in COVID-19. The method was immunoSEQ multiplex PCR; TCRdb's version includes in-frame clones alone and lacks a portion of them. In the table there are around 200,000 clones, about 82% of which are singletons. The sample was PBMCs or T cells enriched from blood (not recorded which). The receptors originated from a man aged 35 to 55 with acute COVID-19.

The gene calls are TRBV12-3 or TRBV12-4 and TRBJ1-5; no firm D call. The CDR3 totals 13 residues. V was cut by 4 bases and J by 7 bases, with 11 bases left in between. The CDR3 region has the DNA TGTGCCAGCAGTTCCTTACGGAGGCAGCCCCAGCATTTT. Translation gives CASSSLRRQPQHF.

The chain combines TRBV5-4 with TRBJ2-5; D not certain. The CDR3 is made up of 14 amino acids. The ends were cut back, 0 bases at V and 3 bases at J, with 9 bases in the middle. The germline gives CDR1 SGHNT, CDR2 YYREEE (reference sequence). In DNA, the CDR3 is TGTGCCAGCAGCTTGGCCCCGCCTAAAGAGACCCAGTACTTC. Protein sequence: CASSLAPPKETQYF.

The J gene is TRBJ1-4, the V gene TRBV2; 8 bases align to TRBD1. CDR3 length equals 12 residues. Looked up from germline, CDR1 is SNHLY and CDR2 is FYNNEI. V was pared by 8 bases and J by 8 bases, with 4 bases of the junction left unmatched. The CDR3 reads CASDRGEEKLFF. The CDR3 DNA follows: TGTGCCAGCGACAGGGGTGAGGAAAAACTGTTTTTT.

The chain has TRBV27 and TRBJ1-2; TRBD1 is a possible D gene (5 bases). The ends were cut back, 2 bases at V and 6 bases at J, with 19 bases in the middle. The CDR3 is 16 amino acids. Looked up from germline, CDR1 is MNHEY and CDR2 is SMNVEV (reference sequence). This CDR3 is CASSLGGETELNGYTF. As DNA, the CDR3 is TGTGCCAGCAGTTTAGGGGGGGAAACAGAACTTAATGGCTACACCTTC.

This chain connects TRBV18 to TRBJ2-2; D possibly corresponds to TRBD1 (5 bases). The length of the CDR3 is 15 residues. Per germline, CDR1 KGHSH and CDR2 LQKENI. V was shortened by 3 bases and J by 0 bases, with 8 bases between the two germline ends. In DNA form, the CDR3 reads TGTGCCAGCTCACCTCGGACAACGAACACCGGGGAGCTGTTTTTT. Residues: CASSPRTTNTGELFF.

The chain is built from TRBV3-1 (or the pseudogene TRBV3-2) and TRBJ2-2; weak D call: TRBD2 (6 bases). Germline V CDR1 and CDR2: LGHDT, YNNKEL (reference sequence). Trimming removed 1 base from V and 5 bases from J, with 8 bases in between. The CDR3 consists of 14 residues. CDR3 sequence (DNA): TGTGCCAGCAGCCAAGCGGGAGAAACCGGGGAGCTGTTTTTT. It yields the protein CASSQAGETGELFF.

The chain has TRBV6-5 and TRBJ1-1; D might be TRBD1 (5 bases). Germline CDR1 MNHEY, CDR2 SVGAGI. CDR3 length: 12 amino acids. Trimming took off 6 bases at V and 6 bases at J, with 11 bases between the two ends. CDR3 sequence reads: CASSLVQAEAFF. Here the CDR3 DNA reads TGTGCCAGCAGCTTGGTACAGGCTGAAGCTTTCTTT.

This clone was counted a few times. The chain is built from TRBV6-2 or TRBV6-3 and TRBJ2-6; 9 nucleotides align to TRBD1. The CDR3 extends over 17 amino acids. Germline values: CDR1 MNHEY, CDR2 SVGEGT. V gave up 4 bases and J gave up 2 bases; unmatched junction bases: 6. CDR3 in amino acids: CASSWSRDRAGANVLTF. For the CDR3, the DNA is TGTGCCAGCAGTTGGTCCCGGGACAGGGCTGGGGCCAACGTCCTGACTTTC.

This clone was detected only a few times. This CDR3 is CASSFDRDGQPQHF. The CDR3, as DNA: TGTGCCAGCAGCTTCGACAGGGATGGTCAGCCCCAGCATTTT. The V gene is TRBV2, the J gene TRBJ1-5; 7 nucleotides agree with TRBD1. V lost 6 bases and J lost 6; bases outside the gene matches: 8. The CDR3 is made up of 14 amino acids. The germline CDR1 and CDR2 sequences are SNHLY and FYNNEI.

The chain has TRBV6-5 and TRBJ1-1; tentatively, D is TRBD1 (5 bases). The CDR3 runs to 14 residues. V dropped 2 bases and J dropped 1 base, with 8 bases sitting between them. Germline-derived CDR1 and CDR2 are MNHEY and SVGAGI. The CDR3: CASSYRGRNTEAFF. Written as DNA, the CDR3 is TGTGCCAGCAGTTACAGGGGTCGGAACACTGAAGCTTTCTTT.

The chain couples TRBV7-3 to TRBJ2-7; D possibly corresponds to TRBD2 (5 bases). The CDR3 consists of 13 residues. Germline V gene data show CDR1 as SGHTA and CDR2 as FQGTGA. Trimming took 0 bases from V and 6 from J, leaving 9 bases between them. CDR3 sequence: CASSLTLGGEQYF. The CDR3 nucleotides are TGTGCCAGCAGCTTAACATTAGGAGGCGAGCAGTACTTC.

The chain couples TRBV9 to TRBJ2-2, with D maybe TRBD1 (5 bases). The germline gives CDR1 SGDLS, CDR2 YYNGEE. The V end was cut by 0 bases, the J end by 6 bases, with 12 bases between. CDR3 length equals 15 residues. In nucleotides, the CDR3 is TGTGCCAGCAGCGTAGAGGGCAGGGTGGCCGGGGAGCTGTTTTTT. It yields the protein CASSVEGRVAGELFF.

The chain links TRBV5-1 to TRBJ2-7; D is perhaps TRBD2 (6 bases). V was trimmed by 3 bases and J by 3 bases, leaving 10 bases between them. The CDR3 has 13 residues. CDR1 is SGHRS and CDR2 is YFSETQ in the germline V gene. The CDR3, as DNA: TGCGCCAGCAGCTATGGGGGGTACTACGAGCAGTACTTC. This encodes CASSYGGYYEQYF.